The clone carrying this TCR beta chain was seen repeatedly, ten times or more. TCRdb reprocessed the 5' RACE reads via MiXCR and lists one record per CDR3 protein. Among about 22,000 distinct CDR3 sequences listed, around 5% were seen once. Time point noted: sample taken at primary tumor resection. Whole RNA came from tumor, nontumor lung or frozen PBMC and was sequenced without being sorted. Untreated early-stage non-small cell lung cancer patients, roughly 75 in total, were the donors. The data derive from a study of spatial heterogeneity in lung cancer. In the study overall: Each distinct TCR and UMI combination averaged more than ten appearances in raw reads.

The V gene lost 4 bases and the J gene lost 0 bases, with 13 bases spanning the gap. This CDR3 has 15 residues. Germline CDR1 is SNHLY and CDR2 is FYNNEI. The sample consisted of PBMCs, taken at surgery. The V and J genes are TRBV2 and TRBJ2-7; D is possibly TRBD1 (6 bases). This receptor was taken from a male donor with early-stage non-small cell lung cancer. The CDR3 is CASSVDSGSSYEQYF. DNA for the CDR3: TGTGCCAGCAGTGTGGACAGCGGAAGCTCCTACGAGCAGTACTTC.